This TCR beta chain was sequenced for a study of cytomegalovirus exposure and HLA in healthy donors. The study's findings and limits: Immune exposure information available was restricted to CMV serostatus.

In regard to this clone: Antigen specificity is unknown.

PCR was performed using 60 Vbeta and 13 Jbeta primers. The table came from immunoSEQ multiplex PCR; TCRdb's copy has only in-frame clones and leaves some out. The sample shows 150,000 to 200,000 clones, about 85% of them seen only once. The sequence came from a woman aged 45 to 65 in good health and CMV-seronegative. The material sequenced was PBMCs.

CDR3 sequence reads: CASSVKGIFSGANVLTF. In DNA, the CDR3 is TGTGCCAGCAGTGTAAAGGGGATCTTCTCTGGGGCCAACGTCCTGACTTTC. The genes are TRBV6-4 and TRBJ2-6, with D possibly matching TRBD1 (5 bases). Germline V gene sequence: CDR1 MRHNA, CDR2 SNTAGT. The CDR3 loop spans 17 amino acids. Trimming took 4 bases from V and 0 from J, leaving 13 bases between them.